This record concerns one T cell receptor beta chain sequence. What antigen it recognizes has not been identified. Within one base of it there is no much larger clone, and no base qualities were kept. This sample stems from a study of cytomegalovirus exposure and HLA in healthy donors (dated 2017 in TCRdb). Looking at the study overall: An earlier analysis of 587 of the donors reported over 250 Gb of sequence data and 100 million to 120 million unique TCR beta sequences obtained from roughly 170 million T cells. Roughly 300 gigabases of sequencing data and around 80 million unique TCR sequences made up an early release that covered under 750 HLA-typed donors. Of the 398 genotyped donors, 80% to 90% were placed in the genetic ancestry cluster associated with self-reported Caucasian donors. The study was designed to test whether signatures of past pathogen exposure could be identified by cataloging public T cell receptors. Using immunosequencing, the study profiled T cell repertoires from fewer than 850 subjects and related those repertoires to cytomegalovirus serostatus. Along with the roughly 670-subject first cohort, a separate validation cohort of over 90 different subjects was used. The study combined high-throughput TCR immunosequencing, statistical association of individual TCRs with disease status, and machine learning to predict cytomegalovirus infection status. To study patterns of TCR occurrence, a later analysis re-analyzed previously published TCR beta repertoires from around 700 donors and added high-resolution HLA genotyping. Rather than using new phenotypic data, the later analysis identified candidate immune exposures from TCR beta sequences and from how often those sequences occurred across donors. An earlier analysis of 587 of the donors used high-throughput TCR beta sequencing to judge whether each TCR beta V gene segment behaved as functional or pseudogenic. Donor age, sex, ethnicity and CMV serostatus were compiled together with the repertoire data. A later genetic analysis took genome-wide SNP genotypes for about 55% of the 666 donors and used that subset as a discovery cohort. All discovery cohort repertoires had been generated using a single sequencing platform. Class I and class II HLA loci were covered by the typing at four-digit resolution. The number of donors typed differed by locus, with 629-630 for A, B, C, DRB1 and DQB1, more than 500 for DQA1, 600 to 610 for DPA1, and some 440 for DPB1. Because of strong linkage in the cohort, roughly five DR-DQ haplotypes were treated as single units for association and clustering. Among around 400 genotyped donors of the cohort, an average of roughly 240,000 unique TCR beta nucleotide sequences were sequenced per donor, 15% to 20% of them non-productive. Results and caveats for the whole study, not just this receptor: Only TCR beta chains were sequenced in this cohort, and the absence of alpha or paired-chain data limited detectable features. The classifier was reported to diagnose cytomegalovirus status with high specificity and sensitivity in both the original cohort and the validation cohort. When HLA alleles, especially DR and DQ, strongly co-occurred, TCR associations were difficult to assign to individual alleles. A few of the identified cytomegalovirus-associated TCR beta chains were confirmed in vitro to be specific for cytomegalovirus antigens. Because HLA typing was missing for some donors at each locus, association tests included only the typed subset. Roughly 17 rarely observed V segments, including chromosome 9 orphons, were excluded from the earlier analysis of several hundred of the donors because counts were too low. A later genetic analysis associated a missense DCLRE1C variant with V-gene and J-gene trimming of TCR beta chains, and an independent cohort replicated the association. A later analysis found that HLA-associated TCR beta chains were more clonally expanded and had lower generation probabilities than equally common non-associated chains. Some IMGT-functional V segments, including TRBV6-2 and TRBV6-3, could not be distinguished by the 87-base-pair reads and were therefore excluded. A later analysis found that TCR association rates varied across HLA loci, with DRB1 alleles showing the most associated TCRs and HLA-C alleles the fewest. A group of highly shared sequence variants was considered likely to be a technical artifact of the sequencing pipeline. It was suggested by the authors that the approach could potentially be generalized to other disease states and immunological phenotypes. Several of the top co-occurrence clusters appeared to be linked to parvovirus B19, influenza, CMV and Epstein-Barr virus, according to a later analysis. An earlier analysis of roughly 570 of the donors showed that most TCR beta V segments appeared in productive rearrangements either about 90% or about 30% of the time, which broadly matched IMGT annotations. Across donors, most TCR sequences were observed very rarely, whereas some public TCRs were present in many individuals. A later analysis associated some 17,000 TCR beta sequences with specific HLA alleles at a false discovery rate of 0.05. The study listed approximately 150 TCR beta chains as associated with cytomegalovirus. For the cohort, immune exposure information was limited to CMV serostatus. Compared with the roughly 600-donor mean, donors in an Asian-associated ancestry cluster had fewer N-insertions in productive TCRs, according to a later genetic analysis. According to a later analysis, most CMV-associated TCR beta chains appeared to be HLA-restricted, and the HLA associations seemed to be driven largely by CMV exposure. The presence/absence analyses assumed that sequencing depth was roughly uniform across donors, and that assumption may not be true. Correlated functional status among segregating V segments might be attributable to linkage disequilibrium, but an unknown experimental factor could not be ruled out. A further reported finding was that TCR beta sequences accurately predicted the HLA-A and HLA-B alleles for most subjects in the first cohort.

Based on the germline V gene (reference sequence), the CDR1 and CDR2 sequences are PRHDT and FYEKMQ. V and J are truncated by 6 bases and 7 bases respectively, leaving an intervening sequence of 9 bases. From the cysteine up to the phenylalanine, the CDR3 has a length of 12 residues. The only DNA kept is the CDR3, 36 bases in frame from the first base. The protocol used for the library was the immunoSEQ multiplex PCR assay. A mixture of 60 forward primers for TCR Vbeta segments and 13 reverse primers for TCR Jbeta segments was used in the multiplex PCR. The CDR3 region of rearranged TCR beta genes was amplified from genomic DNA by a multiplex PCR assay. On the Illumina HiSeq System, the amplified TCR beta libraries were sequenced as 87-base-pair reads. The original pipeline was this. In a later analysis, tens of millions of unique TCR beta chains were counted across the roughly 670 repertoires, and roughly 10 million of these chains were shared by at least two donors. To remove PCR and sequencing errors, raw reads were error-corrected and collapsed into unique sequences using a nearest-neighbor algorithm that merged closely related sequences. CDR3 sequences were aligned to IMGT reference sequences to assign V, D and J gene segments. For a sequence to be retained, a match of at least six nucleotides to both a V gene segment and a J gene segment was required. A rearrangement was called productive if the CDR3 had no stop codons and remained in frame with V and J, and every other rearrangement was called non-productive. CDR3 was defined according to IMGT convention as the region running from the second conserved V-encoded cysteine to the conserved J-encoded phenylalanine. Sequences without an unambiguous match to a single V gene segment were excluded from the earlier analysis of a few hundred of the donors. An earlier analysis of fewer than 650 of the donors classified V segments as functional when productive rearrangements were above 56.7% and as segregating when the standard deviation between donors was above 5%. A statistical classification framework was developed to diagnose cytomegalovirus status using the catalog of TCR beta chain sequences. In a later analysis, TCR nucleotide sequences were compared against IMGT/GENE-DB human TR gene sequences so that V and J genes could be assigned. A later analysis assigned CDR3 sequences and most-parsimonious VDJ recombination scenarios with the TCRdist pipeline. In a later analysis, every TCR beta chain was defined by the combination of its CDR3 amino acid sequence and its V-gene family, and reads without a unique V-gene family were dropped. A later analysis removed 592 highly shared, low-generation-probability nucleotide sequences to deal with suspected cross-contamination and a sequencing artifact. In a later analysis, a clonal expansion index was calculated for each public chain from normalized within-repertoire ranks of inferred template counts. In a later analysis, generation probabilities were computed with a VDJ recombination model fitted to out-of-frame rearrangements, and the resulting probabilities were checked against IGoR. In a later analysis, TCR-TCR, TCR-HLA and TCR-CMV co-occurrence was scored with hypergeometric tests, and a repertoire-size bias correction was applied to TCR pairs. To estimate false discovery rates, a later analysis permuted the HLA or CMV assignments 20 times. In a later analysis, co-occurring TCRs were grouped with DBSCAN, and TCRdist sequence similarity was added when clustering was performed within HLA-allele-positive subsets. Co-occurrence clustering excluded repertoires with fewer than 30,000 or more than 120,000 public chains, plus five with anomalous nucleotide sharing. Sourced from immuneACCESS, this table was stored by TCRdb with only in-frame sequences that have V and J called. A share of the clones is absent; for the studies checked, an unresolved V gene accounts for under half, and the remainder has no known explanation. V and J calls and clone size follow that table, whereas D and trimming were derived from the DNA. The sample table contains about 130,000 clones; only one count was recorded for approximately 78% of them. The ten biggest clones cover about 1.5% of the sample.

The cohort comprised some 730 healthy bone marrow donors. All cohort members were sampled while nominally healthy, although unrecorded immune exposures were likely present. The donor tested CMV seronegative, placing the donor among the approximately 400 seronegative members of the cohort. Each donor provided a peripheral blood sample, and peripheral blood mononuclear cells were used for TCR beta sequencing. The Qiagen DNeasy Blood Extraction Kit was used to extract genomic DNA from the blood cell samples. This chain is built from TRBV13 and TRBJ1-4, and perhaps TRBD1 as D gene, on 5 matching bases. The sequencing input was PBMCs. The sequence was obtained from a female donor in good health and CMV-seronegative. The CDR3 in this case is CASRVGGEKLFF. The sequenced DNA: TGTGCCAGCAGGGTCGGGGGTGAAAAACTGTTTTTT.